The 16 T cell receptor beta chains given below trace back to one sample, sequenced in a study of T-cell memory formation after mild COVID-19. MiXCR was run by TCRdb on the 5' RACE reads, yielding one entry per CDR3 protein. The sample includes a few hundred thousand distinct CDR3 sequences, around 20% of them seen just once. Material for sequencing was PBMCs or a T cell subset sorted from them (not recorded which). All receptors derive from an adult woman who had mild COVID-19 (a few samples of this study predate the infection). Cell type and time point are not known.

Of note for this clonotype: One base away lies a much larger clone, so this may be a sequencing read error. This chain joins TRBV7-2 and TRBJ1-1; D gene ambiguous. The CDR3 consists of 13 residues. Germline CDR1 and CDR2: SGHTA and FQGNSA. Deletions cut 3 bases from V and 1 base from J, with 6 bases between. The CDR3: CASSFTENTEAFF. The CDR3 nucleotides read TGTGCCAGCAGCTTTACTGAGAACACTGAAGCTTTCTTT.

This clonotype was seen a few times. The J gene is TRBJ1-1, the V gene TRBV7-9; perhaps TRBD1 as D (5 bases). V dropped 3 bases and J dropped 7 bases, with 9 bases sitting between them. This CDR3 is 12 amino acids long. Germline lookup yields CDR1 SEHNR and CDR2 FQNEAQ (reference sequence). The CDR3 coding sequence is TGTGCCAGCAGCTTCGTCGACAGTGAAGCTTTCTTT. As protein: CASSFVDSEAFF.

The genes are TRBV2 and TRBJ2-3; no clear D. From germline, CDR1 is SNHLY and CDR2 FYNNEI. Trimming cost V 8 bases and J 2 bases, with 5 bases left between them. CDR3 length: 11 residues. The CDR3 loop is CASLSTDTQYF. The CDR3 DNA is TGTGCCAGCCTTTCCACAGATACGCAGTATTTT. The variable domain in full, with the rest retrieved from reference TRBV2 and TRBJ2-3, is EPEVTQTPSHQVTQMGQEVILRCVPISNHLYFYWYRQILGQKVEFLVSFYNNEISEKSEIFDDQFSVERPDGSNFTLKIRSTKLEDSAMYFCASLSTDTQYFGPGTRLTVL.

V usage is TRBV7-8 and J usage is TRBJ2-1, with D maybe TRBD1 (6 bases). The V and J ends lost 0 bases and 6 bases respectively, with 9 bases between them. The germline gives CDR1 SGHVS, CDR2 FQNEAQ. CDR3 length: 14 residues. In DNA form, the CDR3 reads TGTGCCAGCAGCTTAGCGACGACAGGCAATGAGCAGTTCTTC. Translating it yields CASSLATTGNEQFF.

The sample holds many counts of this clonotype. This chain connects TRBV11-2 to TRBJ2-7, with D unclear. The CDR3 length is 17 residues. The germline CDR1 and CDR2 sequences are SGHAT and FQNNGV. The V gene lost 0 bases and the J gene lost 1 base, with 16 bases spanning the gap. CDR3 protein: CASSLDLAGPESYEQYF. In DNA form, the CDR3 reads TGTGCCAGCAGCTTAGATCTTGCAGGCCCCGAATCCTACGAGCAGTACTTC.

In its sample, this clonotype was seen a few times. The chain couples TRBV12-3 or TRBV12-4 to TRBJ2-3; 10 bases are shared with TRBD2. V was clipped by 5 bases and J by 5 bases; unmatched bases: 7. The CDR3 runs 15 residues. The CDR3 loop is CASSPAGGREDTQYF. The CDR3, as DNA: TGTGCCAGCAGTCCAGCGGGGGGGCGTGAAGATACGCAGTATTTT.

The rearrangement joins TRBV14 to TRBJ2-1, with D perhaps TRBD2 (5 bases). The germline CDR1 and CDR2 sequences are SGHDN and FVKESK. This CDR3 region has 15 residues. V lost 1 base to trimming and J lost 9 bases, with 16 bases between them. The CDR3 region has the DNA TGTGCCAGCAGCCAAGCCGGGATTAGGGCTGCTGAGCAGTTCTTC. Translation: CASSQAGIRAAEQFF.

This clonotype showed up just a few times. The chain combines TRBV2 with TRBJ2-1, with 8 nucleotides matching TRBD1. J was trimmed by 3 bases and V by 6 bases; bases with no gene match: 10. Germline values: CDR1 SNHLY, CDR2 FYNNEI. This CDR3 spans 16 amino acids. The CDR3 bases are TGTGCCAGCAGGGATCTGGGACAGGCAGGCTACAATGAGCAGTTCTTC. Protein: CASRDLGQAGYNEQFF.

This clonotype occurred once. Germline is not matched at one junction end, which may reflect a read error. The rearrangement joins TRBV20-1 to TRBJ1-6; D unresolved. This CDR3 is 13 amino acids long. Germline V gene data show CDR1 as DFQATT and CDR2 as SNEGSKA (reference sequence). The CDR3, as DNA: TGCAGTGCTAGGGCCGAAGGAATATCACCCCTCAACTTT. Its translation is CSARAEGISPLNF.

The chain recombines TRBV21-1 with TRBJ2-1; TRBD2 was called by the table and not checked on the DNA. TRBV21-1 is classified as a pseudogene. This CDR3 is 12 amino acids long. The CDR3 DNA is TGTGCCAGCGGCGCGGGGAGGGATGAGCAGTTCTTC. Amino acids: CASGAGRDEQFF.

This clonotype was observed a handful of times. The chain is built from TRBV5-1 and TRBJ2-3; TRBD1 agrees at 10 bases. The CDR3 contains 17 residues. The V gene's germline CDR1 is SGHRS and CDR2 YFSETQ. The J segment lost 5 bases and the V segment lost 0 bases, leaving 9 bases of the junction unmatched. As DNA, the CDR3 is TGCGCCAGCAGCTTGGGCCCCGGACAGGGGGTGGTAGATACGCAGTATTTT. Amino acid sequence: CASSLGPGQGVVDTQYF.

This clonotype showed up many times. V gene TRBV5-1 combines with J gene TRBJ2-7; weak D call: TRBD1 (6 bases). The length of the CDR3 is 13 residues. Germline CDR1 is SGHRS and CDR2 is YFSETQ. Trimming left V 4 bases short and J 1 base short, with 9 bases between. CDR3: CASSAGQSYEQYF. The CDR3 nucleotides are TGCGCCAGCAGCGCCGGACAGTCCTACGAGCAGTACTTC.

This clonotype was observed a handful of times. The CDR3 nucleotides read TGTGCCAGCAGTTGGGCGCGGGTTTCCTACAATGAGCAGTTCTTC. It codes for CASSWARVSYNEQFF. The chain is built from TRBV6-5 and TRBJ2-1, with TRBD2 as a possible D gene (5 bases). Germline CDR1 and CDR2: MNHEY and SVGAGI. The CDR3 runs 15 residues. V lost 4 bases to trimming and J lost 1 base, with 11 bases between them.

This sequence joins TRBV29-1 and TRBJ1-3; 9 bases are shared with TRBD1. The CDR3 length is 14 residues. Per the germline V gene, CDR1 is SQVTM and CDR2 is ANQGSEA. The trim removed 0 bases at V and 7 bases at J, leaving 4 bases unmatched. The CDR3 loop is CSVEDRTGVNTIYF. For the CDR3, the DNA is TGCAGCGTTGAAGATCGGACAGGGGTGAACACCATATATTTT.

This clonotype was seen a few times. This chain joins TRBV7-9 and TRBJ1-1; tentatively, D is TRBD1 (5 bases). Germline values: CDR1 SEHNR, CDR2 FQNEAQ (reference sequence). Trimming took 5 bases from V and 5 from J, leaving 12 bases between them. This CDR3 comprises 13 residues. For the CDR3, the DNA is TGTGCCAGCAGCCCGCCGGGGCGGACTGAAGCTTTCTTT. Amino acids: CASSPPGRTEAFF.

This clonotype was counted a few times. This chain uses TRBV3-1 with TRBJ1-1; D might be TRBD1 (5 bases). The V gene lost 1 base and the J gene lost 6 bases, with 21 bases spanning the gap. Germline-derived CDR1 and CDR2 are LGHDT and YNNKEL (reference sequence). The CDR3 totals 17 residues. The CDR3 nucleotides read TGTGCCAGCAGCCAAGGGATAGGCGGGTACGGGGGGGCTGAAGCTTTCTTT. Its protein product is CASSQGIGGYGGAEAFF.